This T cell receptor beta chain was identified in a study of blood T cell repertoires in COVID-19. Study context: T cells, B-cell-depleted T cells, or PBMCs provided the cDNA or gDNA that served as material.

In the source study's methods: Estimates of nucleated cell counts were drawn from the amplification of reference gene primers. Assay used: immunoSEQ multiplex PCR; TCRdb lists only in-frame clones, some missing. The V and J calls and clone size were taken over from that table, and D and trimming were inferred from the DNA. The sample shows roughly 140,000 clones, 85% of them seen only once. The CDR3 has 15 residues. The V and J ends lost 0 bases and 3 bases respectively, with 11 bases between them. Germline CDR1 MNHEY, CDR2 SVGAGI. This TCR was recovered from a woman between 40 and 55 years old with active or convalescent COVID-19. The V and J genes are TRBV6-5 and TRBJ1-2; weak D call: TRBD1 (6 bases). The material sequenced was peripheral blood. The CDR3 DNA is TGTGCCAGCAGTTACTCGAGGGGGTTGTACTATGGCTACACCTTC. This codes for CASSYSRGLYYGYTF.